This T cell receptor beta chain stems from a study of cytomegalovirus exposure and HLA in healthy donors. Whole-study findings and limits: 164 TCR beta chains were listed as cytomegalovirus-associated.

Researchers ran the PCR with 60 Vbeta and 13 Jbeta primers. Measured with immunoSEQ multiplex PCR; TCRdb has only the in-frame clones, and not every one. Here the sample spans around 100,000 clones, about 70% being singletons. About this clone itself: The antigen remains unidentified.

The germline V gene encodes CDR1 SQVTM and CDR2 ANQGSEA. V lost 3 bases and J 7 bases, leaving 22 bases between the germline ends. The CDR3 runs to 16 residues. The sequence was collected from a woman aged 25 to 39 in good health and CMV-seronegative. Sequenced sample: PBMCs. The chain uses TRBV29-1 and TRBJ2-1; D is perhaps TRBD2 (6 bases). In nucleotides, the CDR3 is TGCAGCGTTGATGAGGGAAGAGACGGGAGTTTAAATGAGCAGTTCTTC. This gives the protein CSVDEGRDGSLNEQFF.